Each of the 14 T cell receptor beta chains below was sequenced from the same sample in a study of blood T cells in healthy people across ages. For the second PCR, which ran for 7 to 11 cycles, a sample-barcoded 5' primer and a J-beta primer mix were used. From the 5' RACE reads, TCRdb called clonotypes with MiXCR, one entry per CDR3 protein. The sample lists fewer than 900,000 distinct CDR3 sequences, roughly 47% occurring once. Sequenced: blood. These TCRs come from a woman aged 55-70 years in good health.

This clonotype has only a few counts. CDR3 sequence: CAWSIGPYNEQFF. CDR3 nucleotides: TGTGCCTGGAGTATAGGACCCTACAATGAGCAGTTCTTC. J is TRBJ2-1 and V is TRBV30; no clear D. Trimming shortened V by 2 bases and J by 2 bases, and 7 bases separated the two germline ends. The CDR3 runs 13 residues. Germline-derived CDR1 and CDR2 are GTSNPN and SVGIG (reference sequence).

Regarding this clonotype: A much more abundant neighbour one base away suggests this may be a read error. The genes are TRBV5-1 and TRBJ2-1; no definite D call. Trimming pared 3 bases from V and 0 bases from J, leaving 10 bases between. The CDR3 contains 15 residues. In germline, CDR1 is SGHRS, CDR2 YFSETQ. The CDR3 DNA is TGCGCCAGCAGCTCCACAGAGAGCTCCTACAATGAGCAGTTCTTC. This translates into CASSSTESSYNEQFF. The entire variable domain, with the rest obtained from reference TRBV5-1 and TRBJ2-1, is as follows: KAGVTQTPRYLIKTRGQQVTLSCSPISGHRSVSWYQQTPGQGLQFLFEYFSETQRNKGNFPGRFSGRQFSNSRSEMNVSTLELGDSALYLCASSSTESSYNEQFFGPGTRLTVL.

Concerning this clonotype: With a much larger clone just one base away, this may be a read error. The chain joins TRBV20-1 to TRBJ1-5; no clear D gene. This CDR3 comprises 16 residues. V lost 0 bases to trimming and J lost 5 bases, with 17 bases between them. Germline-derived CDR1 and CDR2 are DFQATT and SNEGSKA (reference sequence). The CDR3 here is CSARDSYGVFDQPQHF. The CDR3 nucleotides are TGCAGTGCTAGAGACTCTTACGGGGTTTTCGATCAGCCCCAGCATTTT.

This chain links TRBV7-2 with TRBJ1-5, with D maybe TRBD1 (5 bases). CDR1 and CDR2 (germline): SGHTA, FQGNSA. The CDR3 sequence is 12 residues long. Trimming removed 4 bases from V and 6 bases from J, with 7 bases in between. CDR3 residues: CASSWQGQPQHF. In DNA form, the CDR3 reads TGTGCCAGCAGCTGGCAGGGTCAGCCCCAGCATTTT.

This clonotype was found a few times. This chain links TRBV11-1 with TRBJ2-3; 10 nucleotides align to TRBD2. The V gene end was trimmed by 5 bases and the J gene end by 4 bases; junction bases not matched to a gene: 6. Germline CDR1 is SGHAT and CDR2 is FQDESV (reference sequence). CDR3 length: 15 residues. The CDR3 bases are TGTGCCAGCAGCCGAGCGGGGGGGCCAGCAGATACGCAGTATTTT. It translates to CASSRAGGPADTQYF.

The V gene is TRBV20-1, the J gene TRBJ2-7; 9 positions agree with TRBD2. This CDR3 region has 13 residues. Trimming cost V 2 bases and J 5 bases; bases outside gene matches: 4. CDR1 DFQATT and CDR2 SNEGSKA come from the germline V gene (reference sequence). The CDR3 protein is CSARLAGSDEQYF. In nucleotides, the CDR3 is TGCAGTGCTAGACTAGCGGGATCTGACGAGCAGTACTTC.

The V and J genes are TRBV6-2 or TRBV6-3 and TRBJ2-7; 9 bases fit TRBD1. Looked up from germline, CDR1 is MNHEY and CDR2 is SVGEGT. V shed 4 bases, J shed 5 bases, and the junction held 6 bases outside the gene matches. The CDR3 is made up of 14 amino acids. The DNA of the CDR3 is TGTGCCAGCAGTTCCTGGACAGGGGTCAACGAGCAGTACTTC. Protein product: CASSSWTGVNEQYF.

V and J are TRBV2 and TRBJ2-1; TRBD2 matches 9 bases. The V gene's germline CDR1 is SNHLY and CDR2 FYNNEI. After removal of 1 base from V and 9 bases from J, the junction contained 10 bases not matched to a gene. The CDR3 runs 16 residues. CDR3 coding DNA: TGTGCCAGCAGTGAAGTTGGGCTAGCGGGGACGGGTGAGCAGTTCTTC. Encoded protein: CASSEVGLAGTGEQFF. Full variable domain (outside the CDR3, taken from reference TRBV2 and TRBJ2-1): EPEVTQTPSHQVTQMGQEVILRCVPISNHLYFYWYRQILGQKVEFLVSFYNNEISEKSEIFDDQFSVERPDGSNFTLKIRSTKLEDSAMYFCASSEVGLAGTGEQFFGPGTRLTVL.

The chain combines TRBV3-1 with TRBJ2-7; TRBD2 might be the D (6 bases). The CDR3 has 15 amino acids. V was shortened by 5 bases and J by 1 base, with 15 bases between the two germline ends. CDR1 and CDR2 from the germline V gene are LGHDT and YNNKEL (reference sequence). CDR3 coding DNA: TGTGCCAGCAGCTCCGGGAGACTGGTTTCCTACGAGCAGTACTTC. Translated, it gives CASSSGRLVSYEQYF.

The rearrangement joins TRBV5-1 to TRBJ2-5; 13 nucleotides agree with TRBD2. The CDR3 length is 18 residues. Germline V CDR1 and CDR2: SGHRS, YFSETQ. Trimming at V came to 4 bases and at J to 1 base, leaving 10 bases not matched to a gene. CDR3 sequence: CASSIGLAGDTFQETQYF. The CDR3 coding sequence is TGCGCCAGCAGCATCGGACTAGCGGGGGATACCTTCCAAGAGACCCAGTACTTC.

In this sample, this clonotype turned up a few times. V gene TRBV24-1 combines with J gene TRBJ2-7; D call uncertain. The CDR3 consists of 13 residues. CDR1 and CDR2 from the germline V gene are KGHDR and SFDVKD. Trimming left V 8 bases short and J 0 bases short, with 10 bases between. The CDR3 reads CATKGRSSYEQYF. CDR3 bases: TGTGCCACCAAAGGTCGGAGCTCCTACGAGCAGTACTTC.

In its sample, this clonotype was seen a few times. V is TRBV20-1 and J is TRBJ1-1, with 11 bases identical to TRBD1. The CDR3 length is 13 residues. V lost 6 bases and J lost 4; bases outside the gene matches: 4. The germline V gene has CDR1 DFQATT and CDR2 SNEGSKA (reference sequence). CDR3 DNA: TGCAGTGCGAGGACAGGGGGCCTCACTGAAGCTTTCTTT. This sequence encodes CSARTGGLTEAFF.

In the case of this clonotype: This sequence may be a read error, since a much larger clone differs from it by one base. In nucleotides, the CDR3 is TGTGCCAGCAGCCAAGCCAGTTCTAGCGGGGACGAGACCCAGTACTTC. Protein sequence: CASSQASSSGDETQYF. The V call is TRBV3-1, the J call TRBJ2-5; 9 nucleotides align to TRBD2. Looked up from germline, CDR1 is LGHDT and CDR2 is YNNKEL (reference sequence). J was trimmed by 5 bases and V by 1 base; bases with no gene match: 8. CDR3 size: 16 residues.

This clonotype was found many times. The chain has TRBV20-1 and TRBJ2-5; TRBD2 might be the D (6 bases). This CDR3 has 14 residues. Germline V gives CDR1 DFQATT, CDR2 SNEGSKA (reference sequence). V lost 0 bases and J lost 0, with 8 bases in between. This CDR3 reads CSARDRTNQETQYF. The CDR3, as DNA: TGCAGTGCTAGAGACAGGACTAACCAAGAGACCCAGTACTTC.